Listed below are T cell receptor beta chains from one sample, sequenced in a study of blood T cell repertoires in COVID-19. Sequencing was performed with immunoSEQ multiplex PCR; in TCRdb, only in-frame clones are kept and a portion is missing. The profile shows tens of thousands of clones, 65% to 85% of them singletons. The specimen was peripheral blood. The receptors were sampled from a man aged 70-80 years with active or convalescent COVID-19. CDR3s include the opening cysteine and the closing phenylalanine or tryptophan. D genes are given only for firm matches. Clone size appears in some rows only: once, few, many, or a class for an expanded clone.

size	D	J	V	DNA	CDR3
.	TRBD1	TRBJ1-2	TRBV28	TGTGCCTCACAGGGGCCGAACTATGGCTACACCTTC	CASQGPNYGYTF
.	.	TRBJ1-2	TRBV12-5	TGTGCTAGTGGTTTGACGGGGGTCCCTCTCGGCTACACCTTC	CASGLTGVPLGYTF
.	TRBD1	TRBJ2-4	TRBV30	TGTGCCTGTAAGACAGGGGGGGACATTCAGTACTTC	CACKTGGDIQYF
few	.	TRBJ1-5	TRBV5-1	TGCGCCAGCAGCCCCCAGGGTGTGCCCCAGCATTTT	CASSPQGVPQHF
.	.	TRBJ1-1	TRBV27	TGTGCCAGCAGTTTTACAGGACAGAACACTGAAGCTTTCTTT	CASSFTGQNTEAFF
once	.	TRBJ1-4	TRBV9	TGTGCCAGCAGCGCGAGTAAAACAACTAATGAAAAACTGTTTTTT	CASSASKTTNEKLFF
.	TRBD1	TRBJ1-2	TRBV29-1	TGCAGCGTGGCCCCCGACAGGGGAGGCTATGGCTACACCTTC	CSVAPDRGGYGYTF
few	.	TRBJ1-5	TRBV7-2	TGTGCCAGCAGCCAGTCCCCGAATCAGCCCCAGCATTTT	CASSQSPNQPQHF
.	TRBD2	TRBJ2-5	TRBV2	TGTGCCAGCAGATCAGCGGGGAAAGAGACCCAGTACTTC	CASRSAGKETQYF
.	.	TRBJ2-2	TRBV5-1	TGCGCCAGCAGCGACTCCGGGAACCTCTTTGGAGGGGAGCTGTTTTTT	CASSDSGNLFGGELFF
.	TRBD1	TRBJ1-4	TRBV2	TGTGCCAGCAGCGGTGGACAGGGGTTAAGGTTCGGTAAAAAACTGTTTTTT	CASSGGQGLRFGKKLFF
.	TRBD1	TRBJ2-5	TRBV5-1	TGCGCCAGCCAAGTGACAGGGGAGGTCCAAGAGACCCAGTACTTC	CASQVTGEVQETQYF
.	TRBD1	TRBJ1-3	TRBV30	TGTGCCTCCTCAGGGGGCTCTGGAAACACCATATATTTT	CASSGGSGNTIYF
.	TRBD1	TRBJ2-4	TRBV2	TGTGCCAGCAACGGACAGGGGGCCAAAAACATTCAGTACTTC	CASNGQGAKNIQYF
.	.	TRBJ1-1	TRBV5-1	TGCGCCAGCAGCCCGGATGGCGGCAGGAACACTGAAGCTTTCTTT	CASSPDGGRNTEAFF
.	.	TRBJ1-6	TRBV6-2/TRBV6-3	TGTGCCAGCAGTCGTCAGGGAATCAGTAATTCACCCCTCCACTTT	CASSRQGISNSPLHF
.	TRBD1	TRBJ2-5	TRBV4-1	TGCGCCAGCAGCCAAGCGGGACAGGGCAAAGAGACCCAGTACTTC	CASSQAGQGKETQYF
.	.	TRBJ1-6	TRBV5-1	TGCGCCAGCAGCTTGCAACCCGGGAGTAATTCACCCCTCCACTTT	CASSLQPGSNSPLHF
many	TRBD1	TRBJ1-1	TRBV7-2	TGTGCCAGCAGCTCACGGGGAGGGGCGGCCGGGGACAGGGCACGGGCTTTCTTT	CASSSRGGAAGDRARAFF
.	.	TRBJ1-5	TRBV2	TGTGCCAGCAAACGACAGCTCGATCAGCCCCAGCATTTT	CASKRQLDQPQHF
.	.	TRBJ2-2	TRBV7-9	TGTGCCAGCAGCTTACAGGTGTTGGACGGGGAGCTGTTTTTT	CASSLQVLDGELFF
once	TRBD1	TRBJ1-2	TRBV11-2	TGTGCCAGCAGCTCGGACAGGGCTGGCTACACCTTC	CASSSDRAGYTF
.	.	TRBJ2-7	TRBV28	TGTGCCAGCAGTCAAAACTACGAGCAGTACTTC	CASSQNYEQYF
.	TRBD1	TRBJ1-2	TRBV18	TGTGCCAGCTCACCAGAGACAGGGGTCGGCTACACCTTC	CASSPETGVGYTF
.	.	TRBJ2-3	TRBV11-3	TGTGCCAGCAGTTTGAGCGGAACCACAGATACGCAGTATTTT	CASSLSGTTDTQYF
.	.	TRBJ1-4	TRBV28	TGTGCCAGCAGTTTGGAGGTAAAAGAGGCAGGAAAAAATGAAAAACTGTTTTTT	CASSLEVKEAGKNEKLFF